Below, one T cell receptor (beta chain) is given with its context. Its antigen is currently unknown. Vbeta (60) and Jbeta (13) primers were used in the PCR. TCRdb's copy holds only in-frame clones and misses some; the assay was immunoSEQ multiplex PCR. The sample consists of some 200,000 clones, over 70% of them appearing once. This specimen belongs to a study of cytomegalovirus exposure and HLA in healthy donors. The CDR3 length is 16 residues. Germline CDR1 reads MNHNY; CDR2 reads SVGAGI (reference sequence). V dropped 5 bases and J dropped 1; count of bases not matched to a gene: 7. Study-level results: A reported reduction in N-insertions relative to the roughly 710-donor mean was seen in an Asian-associated ancestry cluster in a later analysis. High specificity and sensitivity for cytomegalovirus status were reported for the classifier. Follow-up analysis later connected one missense variant in DCLRE1C with trimming of TCR beta V- and J-genes.

The specimen was PBMCs. The chain has TRBV6-6 and TRBJ2-3, with TRBD2 identical over 9 bases. The sequence was obtained from a man aged 50 or older in good health and CMV-seronegative. Here the CDR3 reads CASSQRGVPGTDTQYF. As DNA, the CDR3 is TGTGCCAGCAGTCAGCGGGGGGTACCGGGCACAGATACGCAGTATTTT.